Listed below are T cell receptor beta chains from one sample, sequenced in a study of identifying expanded T cells in peripheral blood. The assay was immunoSEQ multiplex PCR, and TCRdb's table has in-frame clones only and misses some. The table lists 84,000 or so clones, about 88% of them singletons. The material sequenced was blood. These receptors came from a person aged 18-70 years in good health. Both conserved end residues are part of each CDR3. The D gene is left open where the match is weak. Clone size is stated in some rows and not others, as once, few, many or a class when expanded.

-,TRBV9,TRBJ2-7,TRBD2,CASSASGGYEQYF,TGTGCCAGCAGCGCTAGCGGGGGGTACGAGCAGTACTTC
-,TRBV4-3,TRBJ1-1,-,CASSRFWDTEAFF,TGCGCCAGCAGCCGCTTCTGGGACACTGAAGCTTTCTTT
-,TRBV6-5,TRBJ2-7,-,CASSSPGDSYEQYF,TGTGCCAGCAGTTCCCCGGGGGACTCCTACGAGCAGTACTTC
-,TRBV4-3,TRBJ2-5,-,CASSQDLSKQETQYF,TGCGCCAGCAGCCAAGACCTTTCCAAACAAGAGACCCAGTACTTC
-,TRBV28,TRBJ1-3,-,CASRLSDPINTIYF,TGTGCCAGCAGACTTTCTGACCCTATCAACACCATATATTTT
-,TRBV11-3,TRBJ2-7,-,CASSLDSRDYEQYF,TGTGCCAGCAGCTTAGATTCCCGCGACTACGAGCAGTACTTC
-,TRBV7-8,TRBJ2-3,TRBD2,CASSTPTSGGTDTQYF,TGTGCCAGCAGCACTCCGACTAGCGGGGGGACAGATACGCAGTATTTT
-,TRBV7-8,TRBJ1-1,-,CASSFHRVPRLLGAFF,TGTGCCAGCAGCTTCCACAGGGTACCCAGGCTACTAGGAGCTTTCTTT
-,TRBV28,TRBJ2-5,-,CASSSLGLTETQYF,TGTGCCAGCAGTTCCCTGGGACTGACCGAGACCCAGTACTTC
-,TRBV6-1,TRBJ1-6,-,CASSEWRTGLGSPLHF,TGTGCCAGCAGTGAATGGAGGACCGGGCTTGGTTCACCCCTCCACTTT
-,TRBV7-9,TRBJ1-6,TRBD1,CASSRDRGRNNSPLHF,TGTGCCAGCAGCCGGGACAGGGGAAGGAATAATTCACCCCTCCACTTT
-,TRBV19,TRBJ2-2,-,CASSIQGVDTGELFF,TGTGCCAGTAGTATCCAGGGAGTGGACACCGGGGAGCTGTTTTTT
-,TRBV4-3,TRBJ1-4,-,CASSQDIGRTNEKLFF,TGCGCCAGCAGCCAAGATATCGGGAGAACTAATGAAAAACTGTTTTTT
-,TRBV6-6,TRBJ1-1,-,CATSPEGLDEAFF,TGTGCCACTTCTCCCGAGGGCTTGGATGAAGCTTTCTTT
-,TRBV23-1,TRBJ1-4,-,CASSQCGLNEKLFF,TGCGCCAGCAGTCAATGCGGTCTGAATGAAAAACTGTTTTTT
few,TRBV7-4,TRBJ1-6,TRBD1,CASSLAVDRALHF,TGTGCCAGCAGCTTAGCGGTTGACAGGGCCCTCCACTTT
-,TRBV28,TRBJ2-1,TRBD2,CASSPRLAGNYNEQFF,TGTGCCAGCAGTCCTAGACTAGCGGGGAACTACAATGAGCAGTTCTTC
-,TRBV7-2,TRBJ1-2,-,CASSLATRGGYTF,TGTGCCAGCAGCTTAGCGACCCGGGGTGGCTACACCTTC
-,TRBV6-6,TRBJ1-1,-,CASTRGQNTEAFF,TGTGCCAGCACGCGCGGACAGAACACTGAAGCTTTCTTT
-,TRBV6-5,TRBJ2-5,-,CASSILGTQYF,TGTGCCAGCAGTATCCTTGGAACCCAGTACTTC
-,TRBV19,TRBJ1-1,TRBD1,CASSTPGQGAAFF,TGTGCCAGTAGTACTCCGGGACAGGGTGCTGCTTTCTTT
few,TRBV6-5,TRBJ1-6,-,CASSSAGTVNSPLHF,TGTGCCAGCAGCTCGGCCGGGACGGTGAATTCACCCCTCCACTTT
-,TRBV4-1,TRBJ1-3,-,CASSQEFRAGNTIYF,TGCGCCAGCAGCCAAGAGTTCAGGGCCGGAAACACCATATATTTT
-,TRBV10-3,TRBJ1-3,TRBD1,CAISDPLDRGRRRSGNTIYF,TGTGCCATCAGTGACCCACTTGACAGGGGGCGACGGCGCTCTGGAAACACCATATATTTT
-,TRBV27,TRBJ2-7,TRBD1,CASSLSGQGFWEQYF,TGTGCCAGCAGTTTATCTGGACAGGGGTTTTGGGAGCAGTACTTC
-,TRBV25-1,TRBJ2-7,TRBD1,CASSAGTGAYEQYF,TGTGCCAGCAGCGCCGGGACAGGGGCCTACGAGCAGTACTTC
-,TRBV6-1,TRBJ2-3,TRBD2,CAGLTSGGGGAQYF,TGTGCCGGCCTGACTAGCGGGGGGGGTGGTGCGCAGTATTTT
once,TRBV28,TRBJ2-5,TRBD1,CASSLDRGETQYF,TGTGCCAGCAGTTTGGACAGGGGTGAGACCCAGTACTTC
-,TRBV7-9,TRBJ2-1,-,CASSLSAVSGWDEQFF,TGTGCCAGCAGCTTAAGTGCAGTTTCGGGGTGGGATGAGCAGTTCTTC
-,TRBV6-5,TRBJ2-5,TRBD2,CASRTPGGSEETQYF,TGTGCCAGCAGGACACCCGGGGGGAGCGAGGAGACCCAGTACTTC
-,TRBV27,TRBJ2-6,-,CASSLSATGANVLTF,TGTGCCAGCAGTTTATCGGCCACTGGGGCCAACGTCCTGACTTTC
-,TRBV5-5,TRBJ2-1,TRBD2,CASSIRPLAGDYNEQFF,TGTGCCAGCAGCATACGCCCACTAGCGGGAGACTACAATGAGCAGTTCTTC
-,TRBV18,TRBJ1-2,-,CASSPLGDDNYGYTF,TGTGCCAGCTCACCACTCGGGGACGATAACTATGGCTACACCTTC
-,TRBV9,TRBJ2-7,-,CASSAPASGGGRVTYEQYF,TGTGCCAGCAGCGCACCAGCCTCGGGGGGCGGGAGAGTAACCTACGAGCAGTACTTC
-,TRBV7-8,TRBJ2-2,-,CASSLARKGWGVNTGELFF,TGTGCCAGCAGCTTAGCGCGGAAAGGGTGGGGCGTTAATACCGGGGAGCTGTTTTTT
-,TRBV7-2,TRBJ1-1,-,CASSLRQNTEAFF,TGTGCCAGCAGCCTTCGACAGAACACTGAAGCTTTCTTT
few,TRBV7-6,TRBJ1-3,-,CASSPNYGNTIYF,TGTGCCAGCAGCCCTAACTACGGAAACACCATATATTTT